This passage covers 10 T cell receptor beta chains from one sample sequenced in a study of cytomegalovirus exposure and HLA in healthy donors. With 60 Vbeta and 13 Jbeta primers, the PCR was carried out. The table came from immunoSEQ multiplex PCR; TCRdb's copy has only in-frame clones and leaves some out. The sample lists 250,000 to 350,000 clones, more than 80% occurring once. The sequenced sample was PBMCs. These receptors all stem from a man aged 35 to 55 in good health and CMV-seropositive.

This chain connects TRBV19 to TRBJ1-1; the D gene is possibly TRBD1 (6 bases). CDR1 and CDR2 (germline): LNHDA, SQIVND (reference sequence). The germline V and J ends were trimmed by 4 bases and 4 bases, with 19 bases remaining between them. The length of the CDR3 is 16 residues. The CDR3: CASSTGVGASSTEAFF. The DNA for the CDR3 is TGTGCCAGTAGTACAGGGGTAGGGGCATCAAGCACTGAAGCTTTCTTT.

V usage is TRBV5-8 and J usage is TRBJ2-7; 10 positions agree with TRBD2. This CDR3 is 14 amino acids long. CDR1 and CDR2 (germline): SGHTS, YDEGEE. V lost 2 bases, J lost 7 bases, and 6 bases stayed unmatched. The chain's CDR3 is CASSFTLAGVEQYF. The CDR3 coding sequence is TGTGCCAGCAGCTTTACTCTAGCGGGGGTTGAGCAGTACTTC.

The chain couples TRBV4-1 to TRBJ2-3; the match to TRBD2 covers 11 bases. Germline-derived CDR1 and CDR2 are MGHRA and YSYEKL. The CDR3 spans 17 residues. V was pared by 1 base and J by 0 bases, with 3 bases of the junction left unmatched. The CDR3 DNA follows: TGCGCCAGCAGCCAAGTTAGCGGGAGGGCTAGCACAGATACGCAGTATTTT. Its translation is CASSQVSGRASTDTQYF.

The chain carries TRBV5-1 and TRBJ2-2; D gene unclear. V gave up 2 bases and J gave up 6 bases, with 14 bases separating them. There are 15 residues in the CDR3. CDR1 is SGHRS and CDR2 is YFSETQ in the germline V gene. Written as DNA, the CDR3 is TGCGCCAGCAGCTTTGATGGGCCGTCGGCCGGGGAGCTGTTTTTT. Translation gives CASSFDGPSAGELFF.

The chain is built from TRBV21-1 and TRBJ2-7; the table calls TRBD1, which could not be checked here. TRBV21-1 is flagged as a pseudogene. The CDR3 has 15 residues. CDR3 sequence reads: CASSPPRTGPYEQYF. Here the CDR3 DNA reads TGTGCCAGCAGCCCCCCTCGGACAGGGCCCTACGAGCAGTACTTC.

V gene TRBV29-1 combines with J gene TRBJ2-7, with a possible D match to TRBD1 (5 bases). This CDR3 has 17 amino acids. Germline-derived CDR1 and CDR2 are SQVTM and ANQGSEA. V was shortened by 2 bases and J by 0 bases, with 20 bases between the two germline ends. The CDR3 loop is CSVERPGAQGSSYEQYF. CDR3 nucleotide sequence: TGCAGCGTTGAACGCCCCGGTGCCCAGGGTAGCTCCTACGAGCAGTACTTC.

This clone was found once. The junction and the germline gene differ at one end; a read error may be behind it. The V and J genes are TRBV28 and TRBJ2-5; D might be TRBD2 (6 bases). Germline lookup yields CDR1 MDHEN and CDR2 SYDVKM. The CDR3 consists of 14 residues. The CDR3 nucleotides read TGTGCCAGCAGCAAGGAGGGGTTCCAAGAGATCCAGTACTTC. Amino acid sequence: CASSKEGFQEIQYF.

The genes are TRBV20-1 and TRBJ2-7; a weak D match, TRBD2 (5 bases). The CDR3 contains 11 residues. The V gene lost 6 bases and the J gene lost 6 bases, with 12 bases spanning the gap. The germline CDR1 and CDR2 sequences are DFQATT and SNEGSKA (reference sequence). The chain's CDR3 is CSASRGPEQYF. In DNA form, the CDR3 reads TGCAGTGCCAGTCGAGGGCCCGAGCAGTACTTC.

This clone showed up just once. The genes are TRBV19 and TRBJ2-1, with a weak D call TRBD2 (6 bases). Between the trimmed V and J ends, which lost 5 bases and 3 bases, there was a span of 14 bases. This CDR3 comprises 15 residues. Germline lookup yields CDR1 LNHDA and CDR2 SQIVND (reference sequence). The CDR3, as DNA: TGTGCCAGTAGTCTGGGACTGTCGAACTACAATGAGCAGTTCTTC. Translated: CASSLGLSNYNEQFF.

The J gene is TRBJ2-1, the V gene TRBV11-1; weak D call: TRBD1 (8 bases). This CDR3 is 13 amino acids long. Trimming removed 4 bases at V and 8 bases at J, with 12 bases between. Germline lookup yields CDR1 SGHAT and CDR2 FQDESV (reference sequence). The CDR3 protein is CASSWTGRDEQFF. Here the CDR3 DNA reads TGTGCCAGCAGCTGGACAGGGAGGGATGAGCAGTTCTTC.